The rows below give T cell receptor beta chains drawn from one sample of a study of blood T cell repertoires in COVID-19. Sequenced by immunoSEQ multiplex PCR; TCRdb stores in-frame clones only, minus some. This table has 250,000 to 350,000 clones, over 75% appearing once. The specimen was peripheral blood. These receptors all come from a woman under 40 with COVID-19, enrolled during active disease. CDR3s include the opening cysteine and the closing phenylalanine or tryptophan. The D gene is left open where the match is weak. Expanded clones are given a class, and other clones once, few, many or no size at all.

D	V	size	J	DNA	CDR3
-	TRBV4-2	-	TRBJ2-5	TGTGCCAGCAGCCAACAGGGTTTCGAGGAGACCCAGTACTTC	CASSQQGFEETQYF
-	TRBV14	once	TRBJ2-7	TGTGCCAGCAGCCAAACCAAGACGAACAGGCCCTACGAGCAGTACTTC	CASSQTKTNRPYEQYF
TRBD1	TRBV27	-	TRBJ2-7	TGTGCCAGCAGTGCCGGACAGGCCTACGAGCAGTACTTC	CASSAGQAYEQYF
TRBD2	TRBV7-8	-	TRBJ2-7	TGTGCCAGCCGAGAGCTTCCGGGGACAGCGACTAGCGGGAGCTCCTACGAGCAGTACTTC	CASRELPGTATSGSSYEQYF
-	TRBV6-6	-	TRBJ2-1	TGTGCCAGCAGCAACAGGGCAGGTGAGCAGTTCTTC	CASSNRAGEQFF
-	TRBV12-1	-	TRBJ2-1	TGTGCCAGCAGCCTTGATGTCTTACCAGGGGAAGAGGACTACAATGAGCAGTTCTTC	CASSLDVLPGEEDYNEQFF
-	TRBV7-9	-	TRBJ2-5	TGTGCCAGCAGTCGGGAGACCCAGTACTTC	CASSRETQYF
-	TRBV18	-	TRBJ2-7	TGTGCCAGCTCACCCAGACAGGTCTCTGAGCAGTACTTC	CASSPRQVSEQYF
-	TRBV27	few	TRBJ2-1	TGTGCCAGCAGTTTCCTCGGTTTCTACAATGAGCAGTTCTTC	CASSFLGFYNEQFF
TRBD2	TRBV15	-	TRBJ2-3	TGTGCCACCAGCGTTCCGACTAGCGGGTCCACAGATACGCAGTATTTT	CATSVPTSGSTDTQYF
-	TRBV27	-	TRBJ1-2	TGTGCCAGCAGTTTATTCGCCTCGGGGAATGGCTACACCTTC	CASSLFASGNGYTF
-	TRBV5-5	-	TRBJ2-1	TGTGCCAGCAGCTTGAAGGTTCTACTAAATGAGCAGTTCTTC	CASSLKVLLNEQFF
-	TRBV6-6	-	TRBJ2-5	TGTGCCAGCAGTTATGGCGGGGTGGGAGAGACCCAGTACTTC	CASSYGGVGETQYF
-	TRBV28	once	TRBJ2-7	TGTGCCAGCAGCCGGGACATAGGCCACGAGCAGTACTTC	CASSRDIGHEQYF
-	TRBV2	-	TRBJ1-2	TGTGCCAGCAGTGATCCGGGACAAAGCTATGGCTACACCTTC	CASSDPGQSYGYTF
-	TRBV5-6	many	TRBJ1-2	TGTGCCAGCAGCTTGAGCGCGGCGGCTGGCTACACCTTC	CASSLSAAAGYTF
-	TRBV6-5	-	TRBJ2-7	TGTGCCGCGACAAAGGCCTACGAGCAGTACTTC	CAATKAYEQYF
TRBD2	TRBV3-1/TRBV3-2	-	TRBJ2-3	TGTGCCAGCAGCTCCGAGTTAGGACTAGCGGGAGAGGACTTTGGAGCAGATACGCAGTATTTT	CASSSELGLAGEDFGADTQYF
-	TRBV28	-	TRBJ1-5	TGTGCCAGCAGTAATCCAAATCAGCCCCAGCATTTT	CASSNPNQPQHF
TRBD1	TRBV19	-	TRBJ1-4	TGTGCCAGTATGGGGACAGGGAGGGAAAAACTGTTTTTT	CASMGTGREKLFF
-	TRBV27	-	TRBJ2-7	TGTGCCAGCAGTTTAGAGGGCTCCTACGAGCAGTACTTC	CASSLEGSYEQYF
TRBD1	TRBV19	-	TRBJ2-6	TGTGCCAGTAGTCGGGACAGGGGGCGGAGCGTCCTGACTTTC	CASSRDRGRSVLTF
-	TRBV5-5	-	TRBJ1-1	TGTGCCAGCGCACCAATAAGAGGCACTGAAGCTTTCTTT	CASAPIRGTEAFF
TRBD1	TRBV30	-	TRBJ1-1	TGTGCCTGGAAGTCGAGACAGGGTGGAACTGAAGCTTTCTTT	CAWKSRQGGTEAFF
TRBD2	TRBV19	once	TRBJ2-5	TGTGCCAGTAGTCCGACTAGCGGGATCGGAGAGACCCAGTACTTC	CASSPTSGIGETQYF
TRBD2	TRBV4-3	-	TRBJ2-7	TGCGCCAGCAGCCAAGATGGGAGCGGGAGTACCTACGAGCAGTACTTC	CASSQDGSGSTYEQYF
-	TRBV5-4	-	TRBJ1-1	TGTGCCAGCAGGCCGGGACAAACGAACACTGAAGCTTTCTTT	CASRPGQTNTEAFF
-	TRBV5-1	-	TRBJ1-1	TGCGCCAGCAGCGACGAAGCAGGGTTCACTGAAGCTTTCTTT	CASSDEAGFTEAFF
TRBD1	TRBV6-1	-	TRBJ2-7	TGTGCCAGCAGTGAGGGACAGGGAACCTACGAGCAGTACTTC	CASSEGQGTYEQYF
TRBD1	TRBV29-1	-	TRBJ2-3	TGCAGCGGGGGTTTACGACAGGGCGGCACAGATACGCAGTATTTT	CSGGLRQGGTDTQYF
TRBD2	TRBV11-3	-	TRBJ2-2	TGTGCCAGCAGCTTACACCCGCCGGGAGGCGGGGCCGGGGAGCTGTTTTTT	CASSLHPPGGGAGELFF
-	TRBV12-5	few	TRBJ1-3	TGTGCTAGTGGTTTGCAGGATGGGAGGTTAGGAAACACCATATATTTT	CASGLQDGRLGNTIYF
TRBD1	TRBV6-5	once	TRBJ2-7	TGTGCCAGCAGTTTCGGGACAGGGGGTTACGAGCAGTACTTC	CASSFGTGGYEQYF
TRBD2	TRBV24-1	once	TRBJ2-1	TGTGCCACCAGTGATGCGACTAGCGGCACCTACAATGAGCAGTTCTTC	CATSDATSGTYNEQFF
TRBD2	TRBV27	-	TRBJ2-3	TGTGCCAGCAGCGAGGGACTAGCGCAGTATTTT	CASSEGLAQYF
-	TRBV27	-	TRBJ2-1	TGTGCCAGCAGTCTCGGACTATACAATGAGCAGTTCTTC	CASSLGLYNEQFF
-	TRBV6-6	-	TRBJ1-1	TGTGCCAGCATCACCGGAACGGGGAACACTGAAGCTTTCTTT	CASITGTGNTEAFF
TRBD2	TRBV11-2	-	TRBJ2-3	TGTGCCACCGAGGGCGGGAGGTCTGTAGATACGCAGTATTTT	CATEGGRSVDTQYF
-	TRBV28	-	TRBJ1-5	TGTGCCAGCAGCCCAGGGGTTAGCAATCAGCCCCAGCATTTT	CASSPGVSNQPQHF
TRBD2	TRBV6-5	-	TRBJ2-2	TGTGCCAGCAGCCAGGGACTAGGGAACACCGGGGAGCTGTTTTTT	CASSQGLGNTGELFF